One sample yielded the 14 T cell receptor beta chains listed below, sequenced in a study of Ad26.COV2.S vaccination and SARS-CoV-2 variants. Here immunoSEQ multiplex PCR was the method, and the copy in TCRdb shows in-frame clones only, minus some. The sample comprises fewer than 55,000 clones, around 83% of which are singletons, and about 45% rests with the top ten. The source material was peripheral blood, sampled after recovery from COVID-19. These receptors came from a human donor who had recovered from COVID-19.

This chain joins TRBV2 and TRBJ1-6, with D uncertain. Germline assignment: CDR1 SNHLY and CDR2 FYNNEI. The CDR3 totals 13 residues. The CDR3: CASQTEADSPLHF. In DNA, the CDR3 is TGTGCTTCTCAAACGGAGGCTGATTCACCCCTCCACTTT. Together with reference TRBV2 and TRBJ1-6, the CDR3 gives the full variable domain: EPEVTQTPSHQVTQMGQEVILRCVPISNHLYFYWYRQILGQKVEFLVSFYNNEISEKSEIFDDQFSVERPDGSNFTLKIRSTKLEDSAMYFCASQTEADSPLHFGNGTRLTVT.

This chain links TRBV28 with TRBJ2-3, with D maybe TRBD2 (6 bases). CDR1 MDHEN and CDR2 SYDVKM come from the germline V gene. The CDR3 length is 15 residues. V dropped 5 bases and J dropped 3 bases, with 15 bases sitting between them. In nucleotides, the CDR3 is TGTGCCAGCAGTCCCACGGACTATGTTACAGATACGCAGTATTTT. This sequence encodes CASSPTDYVTDTQYF.

This clone was counted a few times. The chain links TRBV5-1 to TRBJ2-3, with unresolved D. This CDR3 has 15 amino acids. Germline lookup yields CDR1 SGHRS and CDR2 YFSETQ. V was shortened by 0 bases and J by 5 bases, with 13 bases between the two germline ends. The CDR3 loop reads CASSLEAAAGDTQYF. In DNA form, the CDR3 reads TGCGCCAGCAGCTTGGAGGCAGCCGCTGGAGATACGCAGTATTTT. Combining the CDR3 with reference TRBV5-1 and TRBJ2-3 gives the whole variable domain KAGVTQTPRYLIKTRGQQVTLSCSPISGHRSVSWYQQTPGQGLQFLFEYFSETQRNKGNFPGRFSGRQFSNSRSEMNVSTLELGDSALYLCASSLEAAAGDTQYFGPGTRLTVL.

This clone was seen only once. This chain uses TRBV30 with TRBJ1-1; no reliable D call. The germline gives CDR1 GTSNPN, CDR2 SVGIG (reference sequence). CDR3 size: 15 residues. V lost 0 bases and J lost 0, with 11 bases in between. The CDR3 DNA sequence: TGTGCCTGGAGTGTACTCGCGCCGATGAACACTGAAGCTTTCTTT. Protein sequence: CAWSVLAPMNTEAFF.

The chain recombines TRBV11-2 with TRBJ2-4; D uncertain. The CDR3 extends over 14 amino acids. V lost 2 bases to trimming and J lost 1 base, with 6 bases between them. CDR1 and CDR2 (germline): SGHAT, FQNNGV. This CDR3 is CASSLQRAKNIQYF. In DNA form, the CDR3 reads TGTGCCAGCAGCTTACAGAGGGCCAAAAACATTCAGTACTTC.

The chain employs TRBV15 and TRBJ1-4, with a weak D call TRBD1 (5 bases). V was cut by 3 bases and J by 8 bases, with 16 bases left in between. The V gene's germline CDR1 is LNHNV and CDR2 YYDKDF (reference sequence). This CDR3 is 15 amino acids long. The DNA of the CDR3 is TGTGCCACCAGCAGGGATCGGTGGGGGAGCGAAAAACTGTTTTTT. Residues: CATSRDRWGSEKLFF. The full variable domain, completed using reference TRBV15 and TRBJ1-4, is DAMVIQNPRYQVTQFGKPVTLSCSQTLNHNVMYWYQQKSSQAPKLLFHYYDKDFNNEADTPDNFQSRRPNTSFCFLDIRSPGLGDTAMYLCATSRDRWGSEKLFFGSGTQLSVL.

The CDR3 region is CAISESRGRLYTEAFF. CDR3 nucleotides: TGTGCCATCAGTGAAAGCCGCGGCAGGCTTTACACTGAAGCTTTCTTT. The V gene is TRBV10-3, the J gene TRBJ1-1; no clear D gene. CDR1 is ENHRY and CDR2 is SYGVKD in the germline V gene. The CDR3 spans 16 residues. Between the trimmed V and J ends, which lost 3 bases and 3 bases, there was a span of 17 bases.

This chain links TRBV6-1 with TRBJ2-5; D gene ambiguous. V lost 3 bases, J lost 1 base, and 9 bases lay in between. Per germline, CDR1 MNHNS and CDR2 SASEGT. The CDR3 runs 14 residues. For the CDR3, the DNA is TGTGCCAGCAGTGAGCGGCGGACCCAAGAGACCCAGTACTTC. Protein: CASSERRTQETQYF.

The V and J genes are TRBV9 and TRBJ2-7; TRBD2 matches at 7 bases. The V gene end was trimmed by 3 bases and the J gene end by 4 bases; junction bases not matched to a gene: 16. CDR1 and CDR2 from the germline V gene are SGDLS and YYNGEE. The CDR3 consists of 17 residues. The CDR3 reads CASSEGRGPGNFYEQYF. The CDR3 DNA reads as TGTGCCAGCAGCGAGGGGAGGGGACCAGGGAATTTTTACGAGCAGTACTTC.

J is TRBJ1-3 and V is TRBV7-8; 8 bases match TRBD1. This CDR3 has 12 residues. Germline lookup yields CDR1 SGHVS and CDR2 FQNEAQ. V lost 8 bases to trimming and J lost 4 bases; unmatched junction nucleotides: 1. CDR3 amino acids: CASWTGGNTIYF. Here the CDR3 DNA reads TGTGCCAGCTGGACAGGGGGAAACACCATATATTTT.

The J gene is TRBJ2-7, the V gene TRBV7-8; tentative D call: TRBD2 (6 bases). V was pared by 5 bases and J by 12 bases, with 20 bases between. The CDR3 extends over 13 amino acids. CDR1 is SGHVS, CDR2 FQNEAQ, per germline. CDR3 nucleotides: TGTGCCAGCAGCCCCCGGACTGCGGTGGAGGGGTACTTC. It encodes CASSPRTAVEGYF.

The gene calls are TRBV6-9 and TRBJ1-1; 7 bases align to TRBD1. The V gene's germline CDR1 is MNHGY and CDR2 SVAAGI. V lost 3 bases to trimming and J lost 5 bases; unmatched junction nucleotides: 24. This CDR3 is built from 20 residues. The DNA of the CDR3 is TGTGCCAGCAGTTACAGGGTGGATTGGGGACAGAACCACTCGAGGACTGAAGCTTTCTTT. As protein: CASSYRVDWGQNHSRTEAFF.

The chain couples TRBV9 to TRBJ1-2; TRBD1 matches at 7 bases. V trimming: 2 bases; J trimming: 6 bases; junction bases outside the gene matches: 4. The CDR3 runs to 13 residues. CDR1 is SGDLS, CDR2 YYNGEE, per germline. Written as DNA, the CDR3 is TGTGCCAGCAGCGTGACAGGGAAGGATGGCTACACCTTC. This encodes CASSVTGKDGYTF.

The rearrangement links TRBV6-1 to TRBJ1-1; D not resolved. Germline CDR1 reads MNHNS; CDR2 reads SASEGT. V lost 2 bases, J lost 3 bases, and 7 bases lay in between. The length of the CDR3 is 13 residues. CDR3: CASSERFYTEAFF. Written as DNA, the CDR3 is TGTGCCAGCAGTGAAAGGTTTTACACTGAAGCTTTCTTT.